This is a list of T cell receptor beta chains from one sample in a study of molecular identifiers for immune sequencing clone quantification. TCRdb re-derived calls from the PCR reads in MiXCR, one entry per CDR3 protein. The sample consists of about 100,000 distinct CDR3 sequences, under 40% of them appearing once. Sequencing used naive CD8+ T cells from blood, with Jurkat cell RNA spiked in. These TCRs come from a human donor in good health. Some libraries in this study had Jurkat cell RNA spiked in. Both conserved end residues are part of each CDR3. D genes are given only for firm matches. Clone size, where shown, is once, few, many, or a class for clones that have expanded.

abundance | j_gene | d_gene | v_gene | CDR3aa | CDR3nt
medium-sized | TRBJ2-7 | TRBD1 | TRBV4-3 | CASSQTPGQGTYEQYF | TGCGCCAGCAGCCAAACTCCAGGACAGGGGACCTACGAGCAGTACTTC
- | TRBJ2-7 | TRBD2 | TRBV29-1 | CSARAGVSYEQYF | TGCAGCGCCCGAGCGGGAGTGTCCTACGAGCAGTACTTC
- | TRBJ1-6 | TRBD1 | TRBV27 | CASGIQGASPLHF | TGTGCCAGCGGTATACAGGGGGCATCACCCCTCCACTTT
- | TRBJ1-1 | TRBD1 | TRBV7-9 | CASSSTSGTGGAMNTEAFF | TGTGCCAGCAGCTCTACTTCCGGGACAGGGGGCGCCATGAACACTGAAGCTTTCTTT
few | TRBJ2-7 | - | TRBV6-1 | CASSSPGDRTSYEQYF | TGTGCCAGCAGTTCCCCCGGGGACCGAACCTCCTACGAGCAGTACTTC
- | TRBJ2-3 | TRBD2 | TRBV11-2 | CASYGGGLTDTQYF | TGTGCCAGCTACGGGGGGGGTTTAACAGATACGCAGTATTTT
once | TRBJ2-7 | TRBD2 | TRBV3-1 | CASSRSSSGSITYEQYF | TGTGCCAGCAGCCGATCTTCTAGCGGGAGCATCACCTACGAGCAGTACTTC
few | TRBJ2-2 | TRBD1 | TRBV23-1 | CASSQPGQSLPAVNTGELIF | TGCGCCAGCAGTCAGCCGGGACAGTCCCTTCCAGCGGTGAACACCGGGGAGCTGATTTTT
many | TRBJ2-7 | TRBD2 | TRBV7-9 | CASSGRGLAYEQYF | TGTGCCAGCAGCGGCCGGGGACTAGCCTACGAGCAGTACTTC
- | TRBJ2-7 | - | TRBV5-1 | CASSIWGNDYVQYF | TGCGCCAGCAGCATATGGGGGAATGACTACGTGCAGTACTTC
many | TRBJ1-5 | - | TRBV6-2/TRBV6-3 | CASSYTTRVNSNQPQHF | TGTGCCAGCAGTTACACCACGCGGGTAAATAGCAATCAGCCCCAGCATTTT
many | TRBJ2-7 | - | TRBV5-6 | CASSLDGTTYEQYF | TGTGCCAGCAGCTTGGACGGGACAACTTACGAGCAGTACTTC
- | TRBJ2-2 | - | TRBV12-3/TRBV12-4 | CASSERTKAGELFF | TGTGCCAGCAGTGAGAGGACGAAAGCCGGGGAGCTGTTTTTT
many | TRBJ2-1 | - | TRBV15 | CATRDAEVEQFF | TGTGCCACCAGGGACGCGGAGGTTGAGCAGTTCTTC
- | TRBJ2-7 | - | TRBV20-1 | CSARGQTYEQYF | TGCAGTGCTAGAGGACAGACCTACGAGCAGTACTTC
few | TRBJ2-1 | - | TRBV7-9 | CASSLALTSGEQFF | TGTGCCAGCAGCCTAGCTCTTACATCCGGTGAGCAGTTCTTC
many | TRBJ2-6 | TRBD1 | TRBV29-1 | CSVVRDRGPGANVLTF | TGCAGCGTTGTCCGGGACAGGGGGCCTGGGGCCAACGTCCTGACTTTC
- | TRBJ2-5 | - | TRBV5-4 | CASSPGGFRQDQETQYF | TGTGCAAGCAGCCCCGGGGGCTTCCGTCAGGACCAAGAGACCCAGTATTTC
- | TRBJ2-7 | TRBD1 | TRBV27 | CASRSLTGGSYEQYF | TGTGCCAGCAGGTCCTTGACAGGGGGCAGCTACGAGCAGTACTTC
few | TRBJ2-7 | TRBD1 | TRBV6-1 | CASSERDRGGGEQYF | TGTGCCAGCAGTGAACGGGACAGGGGAGGGGGGGAGCAGTACTTC
- | TRBJ2-5 | - | TRBV11-2 | CASSSPGGPPQYF | TGTGCCAGCAGCTCCCCCGGGGGACCGCCCCAGTACTTC
many | TRBJ2-7 | TRBD2 | TRBV9 | CASSVGSETASGGSYEQYF | TGTGCCAGCAGCGTAGGGTCCGAGACAGCTAGCGGGGGATCCTACGAGCAGTACTTC